Listed here are 29 T cell receptor beta chains from one sample, sequenced in a study of T cell changes during pregnancy in multiple sclerosis. Repertoires were generated with immunoSEQ multiplex PCR, while TCRdb's copy carries only in-frame clones and drops some. Of around 65,000 clones in the sample, about 92% were seen once. The sequencing used peripheral blood, collected in the second trimester of pregnancy. These receptors were collected from a female donor in good health, enrolled as a control in a pregnancy study.

The genes are TRBV27 and TRBJ1-3; D not certain. Germline V gives CDR1 MNHEY, CDR2 SMNVEV (reference sequence). Trimming removed 2 bases at V and 0 bases at J, with 5 bases between. The CDR3 is 14 amino acids. The DNA of the CDR3 is TGTGCCAGCAGTTTAGGGCCCTCTGGAAACACCATATATTTT. Its translation is CASSLGPSGNTIYF.

The chain couples TRBV4-2 to TRBJ2-1, with TRBD2 matching 7 bases. The CDR3 spans 18 residues. V gave up 0 bases and J gave up 7 bases; unmatched junction bases: 15. Germline V gene sequence: CDR1 LGHNA, CDR2 YNFKEQ. This chain's CDR3 is CASSQDVWVGRSLNEQFF. The CDR3 nucleotides are TGTGCCAGCAGCCAAGATGTTTGGGTCGGGAGGTCTTTGAATGAGCAGTTCTTC.

This clone was seen just once. The chain couples TRBV7-9 to TRBJ2-3, with a tentative D call TRBD1 (6 bases). Trimming shortened V by 4 bases and J by 2 bases, and 10 bases separated the two germline ends. Germline V gene data show CDR1 as SEHNR and CDR2 as FQNEAQ (reference sequence). The CDR3 is 14 residues long. The CDR3 loop reads CASSWDTDTDTQYF. DNA of the CDR3: TGTGCCAGCAGCTGGGACACCGACACAGATACGCAGTATTTT.

This chain uses TRBV18 with TRBJ2-7; a possible D gene is TRBD2 (7 bases). Trimming cost V 4 bases and J 9 bases, with 16 bases left between them. Per germline, CDR1 KGHSH and CDR2 LQKENI. This CDR3 spans 13 amino acids. Written as DNA, the CDR3 is TGTGCCAGCTCACTGGGCGGGGGCTTTGGGCAGTACTTC. It encodes CASSLGGGFGQYF.

The V and J genes are TRBV7-2 and TRBJ2-7; 9 bases are shared with TRBD1. Germline V gene data show CDR1 as SGHTA and CDR2 as FQGNSA. Losses at the gene ends were 3 bases for V and 2 bases for J; bases not matched to a gene: 8. The CDR3 consists of 16 residues. Here the CDR3 reads CASSLSNRGQAYEQYF. CDR3 DNA sequence: TGTGCCAGCAGCTTGAGTAACAGGGGGCAGGCCTACGAGCAGTACTTC.

V is TRBV29-1 and J is TRBJ1-1; D ambiguous. The ends were cut back, 6 bases at V and 6 bases at J, with 14 bases in the middle. The CDR3 contains 12 residues. Germline V CDR1 and CDR2: SQVTM, ANQGSEA. The CDR3 region is CSVVTSIAEAFF. CDR3 in DNA: TGCAGCGTGGTTACAAGTATCGCTGAAGCTTTCTTT.

The genes are TRBV27 and TRBJ2-6, with D uncertain. The length of the CDR3 is 15 residues. Germline V CDR1 and CDR2: MNHEY, SMNVEV (reference sequence). V lost 5 bases and J lost 2, with 10 bases in between. For the CDR3, the DNA is TGTGCCAGCAGTCCCGCCGGTACTGGGGCCAACGTCCTGACTTTC. The encoded protein is CASSPAGTGANVLTF.

The V and J genes are TRBV19 and TRBJ1-2; weak D call: TRBD1 (6 bases). This CDR3 region has 15 residues. V lost 3 bases, J lost 7 bases, and 18 bases lay in between. Germline V CDR1 and CDR2: LNHDA, SQIVND (reference sequence). CDR3 bases: TGTGCCAGTAGTATCCGGGACACCGTCCGCAGTGGCTACACCTTC. Its translation is CASSIRDTVRSGYTF. The full variable domain, with the rest looked up from reference TRBV19 and TRBJ1-2, is DGGITQSPKYLFRKEGQNVTLSCEQNLNHDAMYWYRQDPGQGLRLIYYSQIVNDFQKGDIAEGYSVSREKKESFPLTVTSAQKNPTAFYLCASSIRDTVRSGYTFGSGTRLTVV.

The chain joins TRBV9 to TRBJ2-7, with D maybe TRBD1 (6 bases). Per germline, CDR1 SGDLS and CDR2 YYNGEE. The V and J ends lost 3 bases and 2 bases respectively, with 15 bases between them. This CDR3 has 15 residues. The CDR3 nucleotides read TGTGCCAGCAGCGAAGGGGGACATGTCACCTACGAGCAGTACTTC. Translating it yields CASSEGGHVTYEQYF.

The rearrangement uses TRBV29-1 and TRBJ2-3; 11 bases fit TRBD2. CDR1 SQVTM and CDR2 ANQGSEA come from the germline V gene. With 5 bases clipped from V and 4 bases from J, the junction kept 14 bases outside the gene matches. The CDR3 consists of 17 residues. The CDR3: CSVNFWTLAGGPDTQYF. DNA for the CDR3: TGCAGCGTTAATTTCTGGACTCTAGCGGGAGGACCAGATACGCAGTATTTT.

The V and J genes are TRBV29-1 and TRBJ2-7; 10 bases line up with TRBD1. Trimming removed 5 bases from V and 5 bases from J; junction bases left unmatched: 3. Germline V gene sequence: CDR1 SQVTM, CDR2 ANQGSEA. The CDR3 is made up of 12 amino acids. This chain's CDR3 is CSVKGTGDEQYF. The DNA for the CDR3 is TGCAGCGTTAAAGGGACAGGGGACGAGCAGTACTTC.

The rearrangement joins TRBV7-9 to TRBJ1-2; perhaps TRBD1 as D (6 bases). The ends were cut back, 2 bases at V and 3 bases at J, with 10 bases in the middle. The CDR3 loop spans 14 amino acids. Germline CDR1 and CDR2: SEHNR and FQNEAQ (reference sequence). The CDR3 DNA reads TGTGCCAGCAGCTTACAGGGGCGCGACTATGGCTACACCTTC. Protein sequence: CASSLQGRDYGYTF. Combining the CDR3 with reference TRBV7-9 and TRBJ1-2 gives the whole variable domain DTGVSQNPRHKITKRGQNVTFRCDPISEHNRLYWYRQTLGQGPEFLTYFQNEAQLEKSRLLSDRFSAERPKGSFSTLEIQRTEQGDSAMYLCASSLQGRDYGYTFGSGTRLTVV.

The rearrangement joins TRBV6-5 to TRBJ1-2, with D possibly matching TRBD1 (5 bases). The CDR3 has 12 amino acids. V was trimmed by 4 bases and J by 5 bases, leaving 8 bases between them. From germline, CDR1 is MNHEY and CDR2 SVGAGI. DNA of the CDR3: TGTGCCAGCAGTTCTTCAGGGTATGGCTACACCTTC. This encodes CASSSSGYGYTF.

The CDR3 DNA sequence: TGTGCCAGCAGCTTTAGGGGGGGCACTGAAGCTTTCTTT. This sequence encodes CASSFRGGTEAFF. The V and J genes are TRBV7-3 and TRBJ1-1, with D tentatively TRBD1 (6 bases). CDR3 size: 13 residues. V gave up 3 bases and J gave up 4 bases, with 9 bases separating them. Germline V gene sequence: CDR1 SGHTA, CDR2 FQGTGA.

The chain links TRBV5-4 to TRBJ2-6, with TRBD1 matching 7 bases. Germline V gene sequence: CDR1 SGHNT, CDR2 YYREEE (reference sequence). Unmatched junction bases numbered 10, after V lost 4 bases and J lost 0 bases. This CDR3 has 18 residues. CDR3 loop: CASSQGQPPFSGANVLTF. The DNA for the CDR3 is TGTGCCAGCAGCCAGGGACAGCCGCCCTTCTCTGGGGCCAACGTCCTGACTTTC.

The rearrangement uses TRBV19 and TRBJ2-1, with D tentatively TRBD2 (6 bases). Per the germline V gene, CDR1 is LNHDA and CDR2 is SQIVND (reference sequence). Trimming left V 6 bases short and J 6 bases short, with 15 bases between. CDR3 length equals 14 residues. The CDR3 DNA follows: TGTGCCAGTAGGCGGGAATGGCTATTCAATGAGCAGTTCTTC. This codes for CASRREWLFNEQFF. Together with reference TRBV19 and TRBJ2-1, the CDR3 gives the full variable domain: DGGITQSPKYLFRKEGQNVTLSCEQNLNHDAMYWYRQDPGQGLRLIYYSQIVNDFQKGDIAEGYSVSREKKESFPLTVTSAQKNPTAFYLCASRREWLFNEQFFGPGTRLTVL.

The rearrangement uses TRBV6-1 and TRBJ1-5; TRBD1 is a possible D gene (5 bases). The germline V gene encodes CDR1 MNHNS and CDR2 SASEGT. The CDR3 runs 17 residues. With 2 bases removed from V and 9 bases from J, the gap between germline ends came to 23 bases. CDR3 amino acids: CASSETEWEGRTWPQHF. Written as DNA, the CDR3 is TGTGCCAGCAGTGAAACCGAGTGGGAGGGGAGGACGTGGCCCCAGCATTTT.

This chain links TRBV15 with TRBJ2-5; 10 positions agree with TRBD1. Germline loops: CDR1 LNHNV, CDR2 YYDKDF (reference sequence). The CDR3 sequence is 17 residues long. V lost 3 bases to trimming and J lost 5 bases; unmatched junction nucleotides: 12. This CDR3 reads CATSRVPPGQGMETQYF. The CDR3 DNA is TGTGCCACCAGCAGGGTCCCCCCGGGACAGGGGATGGAGACCCAGTACTTC.

The rearrangement links TRBV7-9 to TRBJ2-2; D is unclear. The germline V gene encodes CDR1 SEHNR and CDR2 FQNEAQ (reference sequence). This CDR3 contains 13 residues. The V gene lost 5 bases and the J gene lost 3 bases, with 7 bases spanning the gap. This CDR3 reads CASSPEYTGELFF. The CDR3 DNA reads TGTGCCAGCAGCCCCGAGTACACCGGGGAGCTGTTTTTT.

This chain uses TRBV5-1 with TRBJ2-7; a possible D gene is TRBD2 (5 bases). Germline V gives CDR1 SGHRS, CDR2 YFSETQ. The length of the CDR3 is 14 residues. With 7 bases removed from V and 0 bases from J, the gap between germline ends came to 14 bases. The CDR3 DNA sequence: TGCGCCAGCCGCGGGCAGACTCTCTCCTACGAGCAGTACTTC. Amino acid sequence: CASRGQTLSYEQYF.

The rearrangement uses TRBV12-5 and TRBJ2-3; 7 bases map to TRBD2. There are 15 residues in the CDR3. The ends lost 7 bases at V and 0 bases at J; junction bases unmatched: 7. Looked up from germline, CDR1 is LGHNT and CDR2 is FRNRAP. In nucleotides, the CDR3 is TGTGCTAGTGCCACCGGGACTAAAAGCACAGATACGCAGTATTTT. This gives the protein CASATGTKSTDTQYF.

The rearrangement joins TRBV28 to TRBJ2-7, with D hard to call. The CDR3 has 11 amino acids. Trimming left V 6 bases short and J 2 bases short, with 5 bases between. CDR1 is MDHEN, CDR2 SYDVKM, per germline. This chain's CDR3 is CASRSAYEQYF. As DNA, the CDR3 is TGTGCCAGCAGGTCCGCCTACGAGCAGTACTTC.

The rearrangement joins TRBV27 to TRBJ2-1, with 11 bases aligning to TRBD2. The junction had 15 bases not matched to a gene; V was cut back by 3 bases and J by 5 bases. This CDR3 region has 19 residues. The germline V gene has CDR1 MNHEY and CDR2 SMNVEV (reference sequence). The CDR3 loop reads CASSFHIGGTSGLDNEQFF. In DNA, the CDR3 is TGTGCCAGCAGTTTTCACATTGGGGGGACTAGCGGTTTGGACAATGAGCAGTTCTTC.

The V gene is TRBV21-1, the J gene TRBJ1-5; the tabulated D call, TRBD1, remains unverified against the DNA. TRBV21-1 is flagged as a pseudogene. The CDR3 has 16 amino acids. For the CDR3, the DNA is TGTGCCAGCAGCAAAGAGGGGCGGGACAGGGTTTGGCCCCAGCATTTT. Protein sequence: CASSKEGRDRVWPQHF.

V and J are TRBV6-6 and TRBJ1-6; no definite D call. The CDR3 consists of 14 residues. The germline V and J ends were trimmed by 0 bases and 7 bases, with 7 bases remaining between them. CDR1 and CDR2 from the germline V gene are MNHNY and SVGAGI (reference sequence). The CDR3 nucleotides read TGTGCCAGCAGTTACTCGATCGGGAATTCACCCCTCCACTTT. This translates into CASSYSIGNSPLHF.

This clone was counted between two and nine times. This sequence joins TRBV28 and TRBJ2-7; 9 nucleotides line up with TRBD1. The ends lost 5 bases at V and 6 bases at J; junction bases unmatched: 8. The germline V gene has CDR1 MDHEN and CDR2 SYDVKM. CDR3 length: 14 residues. Written as DNA, the CDR3 is TGTGCCAGCAGTACCTCCGGGACAGGGTTCGAGCAGTACTTC. Translating gives CASSTSGTGFEQYF.

The chain carries TRBV4-2 and TRBJ2-7; D is perhaps TRBD2 (5 bases). The CDR3 has 15 residues. The V end lost 1 base, the J end lost 3 bases, and 13 bases lay between the germline ends. Germline V gives CDR1 LGHNA, CDR2 YNFKEQ. CDR3 sequence (DNA): TGTGCCAGCAGCCAAGTGGGAGCCGGTGGCTACGAGCAGTACTTC. Translation: CASSQVGAGGYEQYF.

This chain links TRBV19 with TRBJ2-3, with 8 bases identical to TRBD2. Per the germline V gene, CDR1 is LNHDA and CDR2 is SQIVND (reference sequence). Trimming at V came to 2 bases and at J to 0 bases, leaving 13 bases not matched to a gene. The CDR3 consists of 19 residues. This CDR3 reads CASSIYPSTSGSSTDTQYF. CDR3 bases: TGTGCCAGTAGTATATATCCCTCCACTAGCGGCTCTAGCACAGATACGCAGTATTTT.

The J gene is TRBJ2-1, the V gene TRBV29-1; D ambiguous. From germline, CDR1 is SQVTM and CDR2 ANQGSEA. The germline V and J ends were trimmed by 8 bases and 2 bases, with 16 bases remaining between them. The CDR3 contains 14 residues. CDR3 DNA: TGCAGCCCCCGCCTAGAAATGCCCTACAATGAGCAGTTCTTC. Residues: CSPRLEMPYNEQFF.